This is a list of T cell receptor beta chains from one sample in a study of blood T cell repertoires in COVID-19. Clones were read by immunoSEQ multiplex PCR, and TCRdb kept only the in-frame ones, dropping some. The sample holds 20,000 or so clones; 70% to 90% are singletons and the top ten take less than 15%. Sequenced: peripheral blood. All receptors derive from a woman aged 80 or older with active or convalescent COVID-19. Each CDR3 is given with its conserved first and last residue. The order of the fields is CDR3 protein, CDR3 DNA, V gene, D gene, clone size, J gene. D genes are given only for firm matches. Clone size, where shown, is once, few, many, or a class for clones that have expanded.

CDR3: CASSHQGSMAEAFF
DNA: TGTGCCAGCAGCCACCAGGGATCTATGGCTGAAGCTTTCTTT
V: TRBV7-9
D: .
size: .
J: TRBJ1-1

CDR3: CASTLGGGYVANYGYTF
DNA: TGTGCCAGCACCCTGGGAGGGGGATATGTAGCTAACTATGGCTACACCTTC
V: TRBV28
D: .
size: .
J: TRBJ1-2

CDR3: CASSPGLGTGELFF
DNA: TGCGCCAGCAGCCCGGGACTAGGAACTGGGGAGCTGTTTTTT
V: TRBV5-1
D: TRBD2
size: .
J: TRBJ2-2

CDR3: CAIRETGGSSYTF
DNA: TGTGCCATCAGGGAGACAGGGGGATCAAGCTACACCTTC
V: TRBV10-3
D: TRBD1
size: once
J: TRBJ1-2

CDR3: CASSSGQGYQPQHF
DNA: TGTGCCAGCAGCTCGGGACAGGGATATCAGCCCCAGCATTTT
V: TRBV7-8
D: TRBD1
size: .
J: TRBJ1-5

CDR3: CASSAGTRRYEQYF
DNA: TGTGCCAGCAGCGCCGGGACTAGGCGCTACGAGCAGTACTTC
V: TRBV6-6
D: TRBD2
size: .
J: TRBJ2-7

CDR3: CASMGWSSYNSPLHF
DNA: TGTGCCAGCATGGGTTGGAGCTCCTATAATTCACCCCTCCACTTT
V: TRBV6-5
D: .
size: .
J: TRBJ1-6

CDR3: CASSPPGLAQETQYF
DNA: TGCGCCAGCAGTCCTCCGGGACTAGCCCAAGAGACCCAGTACTTC
V: TRBV4-1
D: TRBD2
size: .
J: TRBJ2-5

CDR3: CASSFYYGYTF
DNA: TGTGCCAGCAGTTTCTACTATGGCTACACCTTC
V: TRBV12-3/TRBV12-4
D: .
size: .
J: TRBJ1-2

CDR3: CASSSGTGRPYNEQFF
DNA: TGTGCCAGCAGTTCGGGGACTGGTCGACCCTACAATGAGCAGTTCTTC
V: TRBV27
D: .
size: .
J: TRBJ2-1

CDR3: CASSPLRDTDTQYF
DNA: TGTGCCAGCTCACCATTAAGAGACACAGATACGCAGTATTTT
V: TRBV18
D: .
size: .
J: TRBJ2-3